One sample yielded the 4 T cell receptor beta chains listed below, sequenced in a study of blood T cells in healthy people across ages. Combining a sample-barcoded 5' primer with a J-beta primer mix, a second PCR ran for roughly 7 to 11 cycles. TCRdb independently ran MiXCR on the 5' RACE reads; one entry per CDR3 protein. This table holds 1.5 million or so distinct CDR3 sequences, less than 45% found once. The sequenced material came from blood. These receptors all come from a woman under 30 in good health.

This rearrangement joins TRBV6-2 or TRBV6-3 to TRBJ2-1, with 7 positions matching TRBD1. V shed 2 bases and J 5 bases; nucleotides not matched to a gene: 6. Germline CDR1 reads MNHEY; CDR2 reads SVGEGT. The CDR3 runs to 15 residues. The CDR3 reads CASSYPGTANNEQFF. The CDR3 coding sequence is TGTGCCAGCAGTTACCCCGGGACAGCAAACAATGAGCAGTTCTTC.

This clonotype was found a few times. With a much larger clone just one base away, this may be a read error. The CDR3 loop is CASSHRAGNYEQYF. The CDR3 nucleotides are TGTGCCAGCAGCCACCGAGCGGGGAACTACGAGCAGTACTTC. The J gene is TRBJ2-7, the V gene TRBV3-1; 7 bases align to TRBD2. Per the germline V gene, CDR1 is LGHDT and CDR2 is YNNKEL (reference sequence). V lost 3 bases and J lost 3; bases outside the gene matches: 5. The CDR3 covers 14 residues.

This clonotype is a singleton in its sample. A much larger clone differs by one base, so this may be a read error. This chain uses TRBV20-1 with TRBJ2-5, with D possibly being TRBD2 (6 bases). This CDR3 comprises 14 residues. Looked up from germline, CDR1 is DFQATT and CDR2 is SNEGSKA (reference sequence). The V end was cut by 1 base, the J end by 11 bases, with 20 bases between. The CDR3 protein is CSARGTTSMGEQYF. The CDR3 coding sequence is TGCAGTGCTAGAGGGACTACCTCTATGGGTGAGCAGTACTTC.

The rearrangement links TRBV10-3 to TRBJ2-7; 7 positions agree with TRBD1. In germline, CDR1 is ENHRY, CDR2 SYGVKD. This CDR3 spans 14 amino acids. Trimming took 11 bases from V and 2 from J; bases not matched to a gene: 12. CDR3 sequence reads: CAAARDSIPYEQYF. Here the CDR3 DNA reads TGTGCCGCAGCGAGGGACAGTATTCCCTACGAGCAGTACTTC.